Listed here is a single T cell receptor (beta chain). In germline, CDR1 is ENHRY, CDR2 SYGVKD. The length of the CDR3 is 13 residues. V dropped 7 bases and J dropped 5 bases, with 14 bases sitting between them. Membership in each cohort depended on participant-reported clinical history. In the original workflow: Researchers report that nucleated cell counts were estimated from reference gene primer amplification. Clones were read by immunoSEQ multiplex PCR, and TCRdb kept only the in-frame ones, dropping some. V, J and clone size are taken as reported in that table, and D and trimming were inferred from the DNA itself. The data contain 280,000 or so clones, approximately 83% of them singletons. This entry belongs to a study of blood T cell repertoires in COVID-19.

This TCR came from a man aged 30-40 years who had recovered from COVID-19. This sequence joins TRBV10-3 and TRBJ2-5; D call uncertain. Input material: PBMCs or T cells enriched from blood (not recorded which). The chain's CDR3 is CAITGSVEETQYF. CDR3 DNA: TGTGCCATCACCGGTTCTGTCGAGGAGACCCAGTACTTC.